The next 16 T cell receptor beta chains were all read from a single sample in a study of blood T cell repertoires in COVID-19. Clones were read by immunoSEQ multiplex PCR, and TCRdb kept only the in-frame ones, dropping some. The table lists some 89,000 clones, approximately 80% of them singletons. Sample: peripheral blood. Every receptor here comes from a man between 70 and 80 years old with acute or convalescent COVID-19.

This clone was seen only once. The V and J genes are TRBV6-5 and TRBJ2-7, with D maybe TRBD2 (7 bases). The CDR3 consists of 14 residues. V was shortened by 6 bases and J by 3 bases, with 15 bases between the two germline ends. The germline CDR1 and CDR2 sequences are MNHEY and SVGAGI. The CDR3 protein is CASRPGRGVYEQYV. In nucleotides, the CDR3 is TGTGCCAGCAGACCGGGGAGGGGGGTCTACGAGCAGTACGTC.

This clone has more than one count but fewer than ten. The chain joins TRBV2 to TRBJ2-7, with D perhaps TRBD1 (6 bases). The ends were cut back, 7 bases at V and 3 bases at J, with 10 bases in the middle. In germline, CDR1 is SNHLY, CDR2 FYNNEI. The CDR3 extends over 12 amino acids. CDR3: CASNPRGYEQYV. CDR3 nucleotides: TGTGCCAGCAACCCCAGGGGCTACGAGCAGTACGTC.

This clone was detected only a few times. This chain links TRBV7-9 with TRBJ2-6; D gene unclear. V was cut by 4 bases and J by 2 bases, with 15 bases left in between. There are 17 residues in the CDR3. Per germline, CDR1 SEHNR and CDR2 FQNEAQ (reference sequence). In DNA, the CDR3 is TGTGCCAGCAGCTCCTCCGTGGGCTTGGCTGGGGCCAACGTCCTGACTTTC. Translated: CASSSSVGLAGANVLTF.

The V and J genes are TRBV4-1 and TRBJ1-1; unclear D gene. Germline lookup yields CDR1 MGHRA and CDR2 YSYEKL. The V end lost 0 bases, the J end lost 3 bases, and 11 bases lay between the germline ends. The CDR3 loop spans 15 amino acids. CDR3 DNA: TGCGCCAGCAGCCAAGATTGGGCAGCCCACACTGAAGCTTTCTTT. Translating gives CASSQDWAAHTEAFF.

The chain carries TRBV27 and TRBJ1-2; D is perhaps TRBD1 (6 bases). Germline V gene lookup returns CDR1 MNHEY and CDR2 SMNVEV (reference sequence). V lost 5 bases to trimming and J lost 3 bases, with 16 bases between them. The CDR3 runs to 15 residues. The chain's CDR3 is CASSPFFSGDYGYTF. CDR3 in DNA: TGTGCCAGCAGTCCTTTTTTCTCAGGGGACTATGGCTACACCTTC.

The J gene is TRBJ1-2, the V gene TRBV29-1; 9 positions match TRBD1. This CDR3 is 16 amino acids long. CDR1 and CDR2 (germline): SQVTM, ANQGSEA. J lost 1 base, V lost 5 bases, and 11 bases had no gene match. In DNA, the CDR3 is TGCAGCGTTTCTGTAGGGGGACAGGGCCTTAACTATGGCTACACCTTC. This gives the protein CSVSVGGQGLNYGYTF.

This chain uses TRBV14 with TRBJ2-7; 9 bases are shared with TRBD1. The CDR3 is 16 residues long. CDR1 and CDR2 (germline): SGHDN, FVKESK. After removal of 4 bases from V and 4 bases from J, the junction contained 11 bases not matched to a gene. The CDR3 is CASSLEPGQGMYEQYF. The CDR3 DNA follows: TGTGCCAGCAGCCTAGAACCGGGACAGGGTATGTACGAGCAGTACTTC.

In its sample, this clone was seen once. The chain couples TRBV2 to TRBJ2-1, with TRBD2 identical over 8 bases. The CDR3 covers 14 residues. Trimming removed 8 bases from V and 6 bases from J; junction bases left unmatched: 9. Germline lookup yields CDR1 SNHLY and CDR2 FYNNEI. The CDR3 spells CASYPGLVANEQFF. CDR3 DNA: TGTGCCAGCTACCCGGGACTAGTGGCCAATGAGCAGTTCTTC.

The rearrangement joins TRBV5-1 to TRBJ2-3, with D perhaps matching TRBD2 (5 bases). Germline V lookup: CDR1 SGHRS, CDR2 YFSETQ. The CDR3 consists of 15 residues. V shed 1 base and J shed 0 bases, with 9 bases lying between them. This CDR3 reads CASSLLGVSTDTQYF. CDR3 sequence (DNA): TGCGCCAGCAGCTTGTTGGGAGTAAGCACAGATACGCAGTATTTT. Full variable domain (missing parts from reference TRBV5-1 and TRBJ2-3): KAGVTQTPRYLIKTRGQQVTLSCSPISGHRSVSWYQQTPGQGLQFLFEYFSETQRNKGNFPGRFSGRQFSNSRSEMNVSTLELGDSALYLCASSLLGVSTDTQYFGPGTRLTVL.

This clone was recorded only once. The chain is built from TRBV2 and TRBJ1-2; D is unclear. The CDR3 extends over 14 amino acids. From germline, CDR1 is SNHLY and CDR2 FYNNEI. The V and J ends lost 3 bases and 2 bases respectively, with 10 bases between them. The CDR3 DNA reads as TGTGCCAGCAGTGATCAGCGGGTGAACTATGGCTACACCTTC. Its translation: CASSDQRVNYGYTF.

The rearrangement uses TRBV11-2 and TRBJ2-7; D might be TRBD1 (6 bases). Germline V gene lookup returns CDR1 SGHAT and CDR2 FQNNGV. This CDR3 is 12 amino acids long. V shed 5 bases and J shed 5 bases, with 10 bases lying between them. CDR3 amino acids: CASSRQVNEQYF. As DNA, the CDR3 is TGTGCCAGCAGCCGACAGGTAAACGAGCAGTACTTC.

V and J are TRBV14 and TRBJ2-1; 16 bases line up with TRBD2. The V and J ends lost 0 bases and 9 bases, in that order; junction bases with no gene match: 11. The CDR3 length is 19 residues. Germline V gene data show CDR1 as SGHDN and CDR2 as FVKESK. The CDR3 is CASSQDDLWGLAGGSEQFF. The CDR3 coding sequence is TGTGCCAGCAGCCAAGATGACTTATGGGGACTAGCGGGGGGGAGTGAGCAGTTCTTC.

J is TRBJ1-4 and V is TRBV19; D is perhaps TRBD1 (5 bases). Germline values: CDR1 LNHDA, CDR2 SQIVND (reference sequence). CDR3 length equals 14 residues. V was clipped by 5 bases and J by 5 bases, with 12 bases between them. CDR3 in DNA: TGTGCCAGTAGTCGTGGACAAGGAAATGAAAAACTGTTTTTT. The encoded protein is CASSRGQGNEKLFF. The whole variable domain, remainder taken from reference TRBV19 and TRBJ1-4, is DGGITQSPKYLFRKEGQNVTLSCEQNLNHDAMYWYRQDPGQGLRLIYYSQIVNDFQKGDIAEGYSVSREKKESFPLTVTSAQKNPTAFYLCASSRGQGNEKLFFGSGTQLSVL.

This clone was detected once. V and J are TRBV28 and TRBJ1-2; D ambiguous. The CDR3 has 15 amino acids. V was pared by 3 bases and J by 6 bases, with 17 bases between. The germline gives CDR1 MDHEN, CDR2 SYDVKM. The CDR3 nucleotides read TGTGCCAGCAGTTTCTCAGACCCTCATCAGGATGGCTACACCTTC. Amino acid sequence: CASSFSDPHQDGYTF.

The V call is TRBV3-1 (or the pseudogene TRBV3-2), the J call TRBJ2-1, with 8 bases identical to TRBD2. The J segment lost 7 bases and the V segment lost 1 base, leaving 3 bases of the junction unmatched. The CDR3 loop spans 14 amino acids. Germline V gene data show CDR1 as LGHDT and CDR2 as YNNKEL (reference sequence). The DNA for the CDR3 is TGTGCCAGCAGCCAAGTGTTAGCGGGAAATGAGCAGTTCTTC. This sequence encodes CASSQVLAGNEQFF.

V is TRBV6-5 and J is TRBJ1-3; D possibly corresponds to TRBD1 (6 bases). Looked up from germline, CDR1 is MNHEY and CDR2 is SVGAGI. The CDR3 contains 14 residues. Between the trimmed V and J ends, which lost 5 bases and 5 bases, there was a span of 13 bases. The CDR3 nucleotides are TGTGCCAGCAGTCCGGCAGGGGCAAGAAACACCATATATTTT. Translating gives CASSPAGARNTIYF.